This is a list of T cell receptor beta chains from one sample in a study of cytomegalovirus exposure and HLA in healthy donors. Assay used: immunoSEQ multiplex PCR; TCRdb lists only in-frame clones, some missing. The sample has 150,000 or so clones; around nine tenths are singletons. The source material was PBMCs. These receptors came from a man younger than 30 in good health and CMV-seropositive. Each CDR3 is given with its conserved first and last residue. Fields, in order: V gene, J gene, clone size, D gene, CDR3 DNA, CDR3 protein. The D gene is left open where the match is weak. Clone size appears in some rows only: once, few, many, or a class for an expanded clone.

V: TRBV5-1; J: TRBJ2-6; size: once; D: TRBD1; DNA: TGCGCCAGCAGTCCCCTTCCCGGGACAGGGGATGGCACTGGGGCCAACGTCCTGACTTTC; CDR3: CASSPLPGTGDGTGANVLTF
V: TRBV27; J: TRBJ2-7; size: once; D: TRBD2; DNA: TGTGCCAGCAGTCCTGGGACTAGCGGGGGTCTCTACGAGCAGTACTTC; CDR3: CASSPGTSGGLYEQYF
V: TRBV5-1; J: TRBJ2-2; size: NA; D: NA; DNA: TGCGCCAGCAGCTTAGGGGGGGCTCCTACCGGGGAGCTGTTTTTT; CDR3: CASSLGGAPTGELFF
V: TRBV9; J: TRBJ2-3; size: NA; D: TRBD2; DNA: TGTGCCAGCAGCATTGGGACTAGCGCGGGCACAGATACGCAGTATTTT; CDR3: CASSIGTSAGTDTQYF
V: TRBV20-1; J: TRBJ1-2; size: NA; D: NA; DNA: TGCAGTGCTAGTCCGGGGGGTGGCTACACCTTC; CDR3: CSASPGGGYTF
V: TRBV2; J: TRBJ1-1; size: NA; D: NA; DNA: TGTGCCAGCAGTGAAGGTAGGGAGGACACTGAAGCTTTCTTT; CDR3: CASSEGREDTEAFF
V: TRBV13; J: TRBJ2-7; size: NA; D: NA; DNA: TGTGCCAGCAGCTTAGGGCTGGGTCGAGGGAACTACGAGCAGTACTTC; CDR3: CASSLGLGRGNYEQYF
V: TRBV30; J: TRBJ1-5; size: NA; D: NA; DNA: TGTGCCTGGAGGCCTTCGGGGGGACACAATCAGCCCCAGCATTTT; CDR3: CAWRPSGGHNQPQHF
V: TRBV6-5; J: TRBJ1-3; size: NA; D: NA; DNA: TGTGCCAGCAGTGGACTGATCTCTGGAAACACCATATATTTT; CDR3: CASSGLISGNTIYF
V: TRBV7-2; J: TRBJ2-7; size: once; D: NA; DNA: TGTGCCAGCAGCTTCACTAGCTGGGACGAGCAGTACTTC; CDR3: CASSFTSWDEQYF
V: TRBV10-3; J: TRBJ2-7; size: NA; D: TRBD2; DNA: TGTGCCATCAGTGAGCCTGGGACTAGCGGGAGCCCAGGGCAGTACTTC; CDR3: CAISEPGTSGSPGQYF
V: TRBV9; J: TRBJ1-4; size: NA; D: TRBD1; DNA: TGTGCCAGCAGCAGACAGGGCGTAAATGAAAAACTGTTTTTT; CDR3: CASSRQGVNEKLFF
V: TRBV4-1; J: TRBJ2-7; size: NA; D: NA; DNA: TGCGCCAGCAGCCAAGTTTCGTCAAGAGAGAGGGACGAGCAGTACTTC; CDR3: CASSQVSSRERDEQYF
V: TRBV6-1; J: TRBJ2-1; size: once; D: TRBD2; DNA: TGTGCCAGCAGTTGGACTAGCGCGGTGGATGAGCAGTTCTTC; CDR3: CASSWTSAVDEQFF
V: TRBV6-6; J: TRBJ2-7; size: NA; D: NA; DNA: TGTGCCAGCAGCCCCGTAGGGAGCGAGCAGTACTTC; CDR3: CASSPVGSEQYF
V: TRBV9; J: TRBJ2-6; size: NA; D: NA; DNA: TGTGCCAGCAGCGTAGCTACTAGTCAGGGGACTGGGGCCAACGTCCTGACTTTC; CDR3: CASSVATSQGTGANVLTF
V: TRBV11-2; J: TRBJ2-7; size: NA; D: NA; DNA: TGTGCCAGCAGCTTTGGGGGGTGGAGCTCCTACGAGCAGTACTTC; CDR3: CASSFGGWSSYEQYF
V: TRBV29-1; J: TRBJ2-7; size: NA; D: TRBD1; DNA: TGCAGCGCTTCTACCCCACAGGGGGGAGTTAGATTC; CDR3: CSASTPQGGVRF
V: TRBV7-2; J: TRBJ2-7; size: NA; D: NA; DNA: TGTGCCAGCAGCGCCAGACAGGCCTCCTACGAGCAGTACTTC; CDR3: CASSARQASYEQYF
V: TRBV19; J: TRBJ1-2; size: NA; D: TRBD1; DNA: TGTGCCAGTACCTTCCCGGGACAGGGGGACCGCTACACCTTC; CDR3: CASTFPGQGDRYTF
V: TRBV7-2; J: TRBJ2-3; size: NA; D: NA; DNA: TGTGCCAGCAGCTTAGCGGGGAGGTCAGATACGCAGTATTTT; CDR3: CASSLAGRSDTQYF
V: TRBV7-9; J: TRBJ1-4; size: NA; D: NA; DNA: TGTGCCAGCAGGGGTGGGGAGCGTGAAAAACTGTTTTTT; CDR3: CASRGGEREKLFF
V: TRBV6-5; J: TRBJ2-7; size: NA; D: TRBD2; DNA: TGTGCCAGCAGTCCTAGCGGGGGTAGCCCTCGGGAGCAGTACTTC; CDR3: CASSPSGGSPREQYF
V: TRBV6-1; J: TRBJ2-3; size: once; D: TRBD2; DNA: TGTGCCACTTTCAGGACTAGTGGGAACCCCGATACGCAGTATTTT; CDR3: CATFRTSGNPDTQYF
V: TRBV5-4; J: TRBJ1-1; size: NA; D: NA; DNA: TGTGCCATGCGGGGGAGGATAGGGGAGGCTGAAGCTTTCTTT; CDR3: CAMRGRIGEAEAFF
V: TRBV6-1; J: TRBJ2-1; size: NA; D: NA; DNA: TGTGCCAGTTACCGGGACAACTACAATGAGCAGTTCTTC; CDR3: CASYRDNYNEQFF
V: TRBV27; J: TRBJ2-7; size: NA; D: NA; DNA: TGTGCCAGCAGCCGGGACTGGGATACCTACGAGCAGTACTTC; CDR3: CASSRDWDTYEQYF
V: TRBV5-8; J: TRBJ1-1; size: NA; D: NA; DNA: TGTGCCAGCATCGGATGGGGGCGCGACACTGAAGCTTTCTTT; CDR3: CASIGWGRDTEAFF
V: TRBV4-2; J: TRBJ2-6; size: NA; D: NA; DNA: TGTGCCAGCAGCCAAGATCGAACAGGGGGGGCCAACGTCCTGACTTTC; CDR3: CASSQDRTGGANVLTF
V: TRBV7-2; J: TRBJ2-3; size: once; D: NA; DNA: TGTGCCAGCAGCTTAGTGTCCGGGGGGCCAGATACGCAGTATTTT; CDR3: CASSLVSGGPDTQYF
V: TRBV19; J: TRBJ1-5; size: few; D: TRBD1; DNA: TGTGCCAGTAGCGACAGGGTTAATCAGCCCCAGCATTTT; CDR3: CASSDRVNQPQHF
V: TRBV5-6; J: TRBJ2-2; size: NA; D: TRBD2; DNA: TGTGCCAGCAGCTTCCCTACTAGCGGGACGGGGGAGCTGTTTTTT; CDR3: CASSFPTSGTGELFF
V: TRBV4-1; J: TRBJ2-4; size: NA; D: NA; DNA: TGCGCCAGCAGCTTATACCCGACTAGTTTGGCCAAAAACATTCAGTACTTC; CDR3: CASSLYPTSLAKNIQYF
V: TRBV7-9; J: TRBJ1-5; size: once; D: NA; DNA: TGTGCCAGCTGTGACAGCACTCTCTGGGATCAGCCCCAGCATTTT; CDR3: CASCDSTLWDQPQHF
V: TRBV18; J: TRBJ2-5; size: NA; D: NA; DNA: TGTGCCAGCTCACCCCTGGGGAGGCAAGAGACCCAGTACTTC; CDR3: CASSPLGRQETQYF
V: TRBV2; J: TRBJ1-3; size: NA; D: NA; DNA: TGTGCCAGCACCACCTGGAGGTCGGAGGGAAACACCATATATTTT; CDR3: CASTTWRSEGNTIYF
V: TRBV19; J: TRBJ1-2; size: NA; D: NA; DNA: TGTGCCAGTAGTATAAATGGAGGCTATGGCTACACCTTC; CDR3: CASSINGGYGYTF
V: TRBV5-6; J: TRBJ2-5; size: NA; D: NA; DNA: TGTGCCAGCAGCTTGGTGGGGAGTGAGACCCAGTACTTC; CDR3: CASSLVGSETQYF
V: TRBV4-3; J: TRBJ1-1; size: NA; D: NA; DNA: TGCGCCAGCAGCCAAGACAGAAACACTGAAGCTTTCTTT; CDR3: CASSQDRNTEAFF
V: TRBV7-2; J: TRBJ2-7; size: NA; D: TRBD2; DNA: TGTGCCAGCAGCTTATACCGGGGGGGACTCTACGAGCAGTACTTC; CDR3: CASSLYRGGLYEQYF
V: TRBV5-4; J: TRBJ1-3; size: NA; D: NA; DNA: TGTGCCAGCAGCGGGGCAGGGGCGGAAGGAAACACCATATATTTT; CDR3: CASSGAGAEGNTIYF
V: TRBV11-2; J: TRBJ2-1; size: NA; D: NA; DNA: TGTGCCAGCAGCTCGGGATACAATGAGCAGTTCTTC; CDR3: CASSSGYNEQFF
V: TRBV5-4; J: TRBJ2-2; size: NA; D: NA; DNA: TGTGCCAGCAGCTGGGGTCAGGGGTCGGCCGGGGAGCTGTTTTTT; CDR3: CASSWGQGSAGELFF
V: TRBV18; J: TRBJ2-2; size: NA; D: NA; DNA: TGTGCCAGCTCACTTTCGGTCGGGGAGCTGTTTTTT; CDR3: CASSLSVGELFF
V: TRBV2; J: TRBJ2-5; size: NA; D: TRBD1; DNA: TGTGCCAGCAGCGTCGACAGGGAAGAGACCCAGTACTTC; CDR3: CASSVDREETQYF
V: TRBV25-1; J: TRBJ2-1; size: NA; D: TRBD2; DNA: TGTGCCAGCAGCCGGGACTACCAGAATGAGCAGTTCTTC; CDR3: CASSRDYQNEQFF
V: TRBV28; J: TRBJ2-5; size: once; D: NA; DNA: TGTGCCAGCAGTTCTGGACAGTCCCAAGAGACCCAGTACTTC; CDR3: CASSSGQSQETQYF
V: TRBV21-1; J: TRBJ1-2; size: NA; D: NA; DNA: TGTGCCAGCAGCAAAGGGGACAGTAACTATGGCTACACCTTC; CDR3: CASSKGDSNYGYTF
V: TRBV6-5; J: TRBJ2-2; size: NA; D: TRBD1; DNA: TGTGCCAGCAGCGGACAGGGGAACACCGGGGAGCTGTTTTTT; CDR3: CASSGQGNTGELFF
V: TRBV2; J: TRBJ2-7; size: NA; D: NA; DNA: TGTGCCAGCACCCCCGACAATTCCTACGAGCAGTACTTC; CDR3: CASTPDNSYEQYF
V: TRBV6-5; J: TRBJ2-5; size: NA; D: TRBD2; DNA: TGTGCCAGCAATAGCGGGAGTCCGAAAGAGACCCAGTACTTC; CDR3: CASNSGSPKETQYF
V: TRBV28; J: TRBJ1-5; size: NA; D: NA; DNA: TGTGCCAGCAGTTTTTTCCAGTTCAGCAATCAGCCCCAGCATTTT; CDR3: CASSFFQFSNQPQHF
V: TRBV5-1; J: TRBJ2-1; size: NA; D: TRBD2; DNA: TGCGCCAGCAGCTTGGTGACTAGCGGGAGGAATGAGCAGTTCTTC; CDR3: CASSLVTSGRNEQFF
V: TRBV6-4; J: TRBJ1-2; size: NA; D: TRBD1; DNA: TGTGCCAGCAGTGTCTCCGGGACAGGGGTTACCCTTGATGGCTACACCTTC; CDR3: CASSVSGTGVTLDGYTF
V: TRBV5-1; J: TRBJ2-1; size: NA; D: TRBD2; DNA: TGCGCCAGCAGCTTGGGACCGGGACTAGCGGGAGGTGATAATGAGCAGTTCTTC; CDR3: CASSLGPGLAGGDNEQFF
V: TRBV18; J: TRBJ2-1; size: NA; D: NA; DNA: TGTGCCAGCTCACCCAGGGGCTATGAGCAGTTCTTC; CDR3: CASSPRGYEQFF
V: TRBV19; J: TRBJ1-1; size: once; D: TRBD1; DNA: TGTGCCAGTAACGCTATTAACAGGGGCACTGAAGCTTTCTTT; CDR3: CASNAINRGTEAFF
V: TRBV9; J: TRBJ1-1; size: NA; D: NA; DNA: TGTGCCAGCGGGCGGGGGGTGGCTGAAGCTTTCTTT; CDR3: CASGRGVAEAFF
V: TRBV7-8; J: TRBJ1-1; size: NA; D: NA; DNA: TGTGCCAGCAGCTTATTGGACTTACCCCTCGGGACTGAAGCTTTCTTT; CDR3: CASSLLDLPLGTEAFF
V: TRBV5-1; J: TRBJ2-1; size: NA; D: NA; DNA: TGCGCCAGCAGCTTGACGCGGGTTATCAATGAGCAGTTCTTC; CDR3: CASSLTRVINEQFF